This entry features one T cell receptor beta chain sequence. This sample is part of a study of blood T cell repertoires in COVID-19. Per the germline V gene, CDR1 is KGHSH and CDR2 is LQKENI. The V end was cut by 8 bases, the J end by 2 bases, with 6 bases between. The CDR3 totals 11 residues. Grouping used clinical history reported by participants in a survey and questionnaire. Within 2 weeks of study entry, exposed participants had contacted a PCR-confirmed or clinician-diagnosed COVID-19 case. Using immunoSEQ multiplex PCR, the repertoire was profiled, and TCRdb retains in-frame clones only, with some absent. Here the sample spans 190,000 or so clones, about 88% being singletons.

The sequenced material came from PBMCs or T cells enriched from blood (not recorded which). This TCR was sampled from a woman under 40 who had been exposed to COVID-19. The V call is TRBV18, the J call TRBJ2-5, with D possibly matching TRBD1 (5 bases). The CDR3 DNA is TGTGCCAGCCGACAGCAAGAGACCCAGTACTTC. It specifies CASRQQETQYF.